This T cell receptor (beta chain) emerged from a study of technical replicates of blood from a handful of donors. From germline, CDR1 is SGHTA and CDR2 FQGTGA. Trimming pared 3 bases from V and 9 bases from J, leaving 15 bases between. The CDR3 is made up of 14 amino acids. The protocol was immunoSEQ multiplex PCR, while the TCRdb copy is restricted to in-frame clones and leaves out a portion. The data contain some 89,000 clones, roughly 94% of them singletons. The TCR was taken from a human donor in good health. Sequencing was done on a sample of T cells isolated from PBMCs. The rearrangement links TRBV7-3 to TRBJ1-5; D is unclear. CDR3 bases: TGTGCCAGCAGCTTGTCGAGGGCCGATCCGCCCCAGCATTTT. Residues: CASSLSRADPPQHF.